The T cell receptor (beta chain) under discussion was sequenced for a study of cytomegalovirus exposure and HLA in healthy donors (dated by TCRdb to about 2017). In terms of the full investigation: A later analysis indicated that the 90 to 150 validation repertoires were generated on the platform also employed for the 700 or so repertoires of the first cohort. The study aimed to test whether cataloging public T cell receptors could reveal signatures of past pathogen exposure. Besides the first cohort of approximately 670 subjects, a separate validation cohort made up of 120 different subjects was used. High-throughput TCR immunosequencing, statistical association of individual TCRs with disease status, and machine learning were combined to predict cytomegalovirus infection status. General study outcomes and caveats: The authors suggested that the approach could potentially be extended to other disease states and immunological phenotypes. In vitro tests confirmed that a few of the cytomegalovirus-associated TCR beta chains recognize cytomegalovirus antigens. A later analysis had no HLA typing for the validation cohort, so co-occurrence there was scored across all 120 or so repertoires. In the study, about 150 TCR beta chains were listed as associated with cytomegalovirus. The classifier was reported to diagnose cytomegalovirus status with high specificity and sensitivity in both the original and validation cohorts. While some public TCRs were present in many individuals, most TCR sequences turned up only very rarely across donors. A later analysis found that TCRs clustered in the first cohort also tended to co-occur in the approximately 120 validation repertoires, with 90% to 95% of cluster scores above 0.

The method was the immunoSEQ multiplex PCR assay. Processing in the source paper ran as follows. A statistical classification framework was built for diagnosing cytomegalovirus status from the catalog of TCR beta chain sequences. Drawn from immuneACCESS, this table holds only the in-frame rearrangements with V and J called that TCRdb kept. Clones are partly lost; checked studies trace under half to an unresolved V gene and leave the rest unexplained. The DNA was the basis for D and trimming; V, J and clone size are from that table. In this sample the table shows over 20,000 clones, 95% to 97% of which occur a single time. Of the sample, around 10% falls within the top ten clones. A word on this clone: Its antigen is still unknown. No base qualities exist here, and no much larger clone lies one base off it.

Donors formed part of the validation cohort, which comprised 95 to 150 subjects and was distinct from the first cohort of several hundred subjects. The sequenced material came from PBMCs. The TCR sequence derives from a man aged 30 to 39 in good health and CMV-seropositive.

The CDR3: CASLPAKGGDGYTF. The sequenced DNA is TGTGCCAGCTTGCCGGCCAAAGGGGGAGATGGCTACACCTTC. The rearranged segments are TRBV18 and TRBJ1-2; a tentative D match to TRBD1 spans 6 bases. Its CDR3 holds 14 amino acids, cysteine through phenylalanine. Only CDR3 DNA remains: 42 bases, in frame from the first base. At the junction V is shortened by 7 bases and J by 6 bases, with 18 bases in between. CDR1 and CDR2 are drawn from the germline V gene: KGHSH, LQKENI.